This TCR beta chain emerged from a study of monozygotic twins with inflammatory bowel disease. Germline CDR1 SGHTA, CDR2 FQGNSA. This CDR3 comprises 13 residues. Study-level results: Other individuals had fewer clonotypes in common with IBD patients than with healthy twins, especially with disease activity.

Comments on this clonotype: Its target is unknown.

Molecular identifiers with 6-nucleotide sample barcodes were added during cDNA synthesis via template switching. Reanalyzing the 5' RACE reads, TCRdb keeps one entry per CDR3 protein, without DNA. This table lists around 450,000 distinct CDR3 sequences. Phlebotomy per donor yielded a single 2.5 ml blood sample. V gene TRBV7-2 combines with J gene TRBJ1-6. Material for sequencing was blood. The sequence came from a human donor with ulcerative colitis or Crohn's disease, or a healthy co-twin of an affected twin (not recorded which). This CDR3 is CASSLQESSPLHF.